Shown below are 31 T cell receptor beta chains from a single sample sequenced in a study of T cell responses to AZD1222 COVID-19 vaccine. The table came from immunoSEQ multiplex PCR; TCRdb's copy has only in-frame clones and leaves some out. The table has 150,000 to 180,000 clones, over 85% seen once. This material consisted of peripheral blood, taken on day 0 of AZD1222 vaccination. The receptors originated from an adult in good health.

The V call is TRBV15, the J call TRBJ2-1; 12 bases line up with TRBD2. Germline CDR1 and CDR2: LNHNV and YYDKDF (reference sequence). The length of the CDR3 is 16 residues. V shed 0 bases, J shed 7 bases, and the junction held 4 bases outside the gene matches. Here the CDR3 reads CATSRDFGTSGNEQFF. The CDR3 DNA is TGTGCCACCAGCAGAGATTTCGGGACTAGCGGGAATGAGCAGTTCTTC. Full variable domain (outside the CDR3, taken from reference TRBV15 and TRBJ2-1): DAMVIQNPRYQVTQFGKPVTLSCSQTLNHNVMYWYQQKSSQAPKLLFHYYDKDFNNEADTPDNFQSRRPNTSFCFLDIRSPGLGDTAMYLCATSRDFGTSGNEQFFGPGTRLTVL.

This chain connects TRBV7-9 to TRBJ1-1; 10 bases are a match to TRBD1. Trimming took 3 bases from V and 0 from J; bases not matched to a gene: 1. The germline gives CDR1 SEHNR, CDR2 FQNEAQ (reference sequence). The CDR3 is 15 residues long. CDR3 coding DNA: TGTGCCAGCAGCTTGACAGGGGGCGTGAACACTGAAGCTTTCTTT. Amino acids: CASSLTGGVNTEAFF.

Here the CDR3 DNA reads TGTGCCAGCAGTTCATCGGGCAGAAAACTGTTTTTT. Translated, it gives CASSSSGRKLFF. The chain links TRBV12-3 or TRBV12-4 to TRBJ1-4; no firm D call. Trimming removed 4 bases at V and 10 bases at J, with 10 bases between. CDR3 size: 12 residues.

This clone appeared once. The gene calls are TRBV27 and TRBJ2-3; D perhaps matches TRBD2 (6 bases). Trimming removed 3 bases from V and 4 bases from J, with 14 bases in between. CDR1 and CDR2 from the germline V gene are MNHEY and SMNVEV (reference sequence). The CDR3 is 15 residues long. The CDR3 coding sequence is TGTGCCAGCAGTTTCGGCGGGATGGGAGCAGATACGCAGTATTTT. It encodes CASSFGGMGADTQYF.

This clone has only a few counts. The CDR3 loop is CAITMDRGNADTQYF. As DNA, the CDR3 is TGTGCCATCACCATGGACAGGGGGAATGCAGATACGCAGTATTTT. The rearrangement joins TRBV10-3 to TRBJ2-3; 10 positions agree with TRBD1. The J segment lost 4 bases and the V segment lost 7 bases, leaving 8 bases of the junction unmatched. There are 15 residues in the CDR3. Germline V lookup: CDR1 ENHRY, CDR2 SYGVKD.

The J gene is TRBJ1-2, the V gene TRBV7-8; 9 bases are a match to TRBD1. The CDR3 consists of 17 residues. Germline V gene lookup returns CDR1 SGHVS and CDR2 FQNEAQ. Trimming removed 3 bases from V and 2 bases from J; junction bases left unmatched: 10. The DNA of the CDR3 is TGTGCCAGCAGCTTGGGACAGGGCTCCCATTCCAACTATGGCTACACCTTC. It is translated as CASSLGQGSHSNYGYTF.

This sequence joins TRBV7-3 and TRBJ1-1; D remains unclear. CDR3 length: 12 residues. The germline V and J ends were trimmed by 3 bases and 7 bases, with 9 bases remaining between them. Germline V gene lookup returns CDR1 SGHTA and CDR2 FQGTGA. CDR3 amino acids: CASSFAVGEAFF. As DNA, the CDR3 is TGTGCCAGCAGCTTTGCGGTGGGTGAAGCTTTCTTT.

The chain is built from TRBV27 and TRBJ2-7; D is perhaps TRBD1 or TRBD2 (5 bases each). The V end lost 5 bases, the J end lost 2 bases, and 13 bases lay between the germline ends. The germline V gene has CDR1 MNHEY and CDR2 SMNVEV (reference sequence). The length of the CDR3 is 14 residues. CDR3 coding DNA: TGTGCCAGCAGTGGGGGACGTACAGCCTACGAGCAGTACTTC. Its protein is CASSGGRTAYEQYF.

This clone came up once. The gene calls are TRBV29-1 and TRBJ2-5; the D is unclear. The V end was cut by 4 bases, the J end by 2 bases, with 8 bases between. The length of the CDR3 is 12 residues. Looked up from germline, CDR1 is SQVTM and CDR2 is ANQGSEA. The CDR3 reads CSVGPGQETQYF. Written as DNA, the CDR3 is TGCAGCGTTGGGCCCGGGCAAGAGACCCAGTACTTC.

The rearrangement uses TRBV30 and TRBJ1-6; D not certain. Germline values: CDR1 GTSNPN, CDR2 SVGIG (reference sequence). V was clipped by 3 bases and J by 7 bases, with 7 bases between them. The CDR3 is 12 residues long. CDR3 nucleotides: TGTGCCTGGAGAAGACAAAATTCACCCCTCCACTTT. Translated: CAWRRQNSPLHF.

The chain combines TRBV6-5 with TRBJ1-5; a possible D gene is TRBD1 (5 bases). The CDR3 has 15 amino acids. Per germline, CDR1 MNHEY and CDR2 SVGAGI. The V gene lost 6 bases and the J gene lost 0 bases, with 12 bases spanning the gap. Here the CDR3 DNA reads TGTGCCAGCAGGATACGGACATATAGCAATCAGCCCCAGCATTTT. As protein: CASRIRTYSNQPQHF.

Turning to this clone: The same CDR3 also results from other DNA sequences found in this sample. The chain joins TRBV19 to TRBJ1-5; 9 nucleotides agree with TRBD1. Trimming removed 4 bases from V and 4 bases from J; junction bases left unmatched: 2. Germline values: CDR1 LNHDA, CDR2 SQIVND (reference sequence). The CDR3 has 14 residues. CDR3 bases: TGTGCCAGTAGTACCGGGACAGGGAATCAGCCCCAGCATTTT. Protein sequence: CASSTGTGNQPQHF.

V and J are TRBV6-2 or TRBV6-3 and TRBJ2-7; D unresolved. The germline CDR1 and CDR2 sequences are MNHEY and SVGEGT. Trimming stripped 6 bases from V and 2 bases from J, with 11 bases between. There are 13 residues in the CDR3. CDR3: CASSLTTPYEQYF. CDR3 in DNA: TGTGCCAGCAGCCTAACGACCCCCTACGAGCAGTACTTC.

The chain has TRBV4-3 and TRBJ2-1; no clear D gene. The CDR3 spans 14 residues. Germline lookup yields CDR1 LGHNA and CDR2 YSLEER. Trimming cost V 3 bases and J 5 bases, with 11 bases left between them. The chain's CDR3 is CASSHPLSNNEQFF. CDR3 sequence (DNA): TGCGCCAGCAGCCATCCCCTTAGTAACAATGAGCAGTTCTTC.

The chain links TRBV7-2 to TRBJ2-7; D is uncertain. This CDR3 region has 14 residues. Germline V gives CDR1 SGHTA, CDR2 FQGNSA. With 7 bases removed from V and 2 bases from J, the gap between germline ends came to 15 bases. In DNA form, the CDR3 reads TGTGCCAGCACCCCTCCGGTCACCCCCTACGAGCAGTACTTC. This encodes CASTPPVTPYEQYF. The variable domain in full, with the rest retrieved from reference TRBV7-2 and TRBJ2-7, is GAGVSQSPSNKVTEKGKDVELRCDPISGHTALYWYRQSLGQGLEFLIYFQGNSAPDKSGLPSDRFSAERTGGSVSTLTIQRTQQEDSAVYLCASTPPVTPYEQYFGPGTRLTVT.

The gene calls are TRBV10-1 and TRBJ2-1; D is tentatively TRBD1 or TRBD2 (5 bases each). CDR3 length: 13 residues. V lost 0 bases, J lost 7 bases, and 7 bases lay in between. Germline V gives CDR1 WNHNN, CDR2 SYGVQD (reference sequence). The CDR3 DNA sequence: TGCGCCAGCAGTGAGTCGGGGGTGAATGAGCAGTTCTTC. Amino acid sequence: CASSESGVNEQFF.

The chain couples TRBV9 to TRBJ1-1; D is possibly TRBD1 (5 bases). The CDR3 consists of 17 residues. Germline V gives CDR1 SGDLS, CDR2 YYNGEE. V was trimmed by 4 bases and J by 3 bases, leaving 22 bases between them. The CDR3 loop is CASSRRSGAYIDTEAFF. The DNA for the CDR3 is TGTGCCAGCAGCCGTCGATCCGGGGCCTATATCGACACTGAAGCTTTCTTT.

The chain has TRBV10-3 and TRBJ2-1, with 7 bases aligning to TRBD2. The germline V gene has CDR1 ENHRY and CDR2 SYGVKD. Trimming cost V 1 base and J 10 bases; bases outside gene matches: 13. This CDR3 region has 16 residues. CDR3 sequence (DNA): TGTGCCATCAGTGAGTTCAGTCCCCAAACTAGCGCAGAGCAGTTCTTC. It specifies CAISEFSPQTSAEQFF.

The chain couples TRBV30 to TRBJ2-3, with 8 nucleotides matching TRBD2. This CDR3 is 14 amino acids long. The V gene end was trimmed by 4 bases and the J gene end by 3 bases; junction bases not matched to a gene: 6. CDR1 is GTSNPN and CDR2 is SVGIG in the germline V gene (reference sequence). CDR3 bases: TGTGCCTGGACCCCGGGACTAGTGACAGATACGCAGTATTTT. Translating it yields CAWTPGLVTDTQYF.

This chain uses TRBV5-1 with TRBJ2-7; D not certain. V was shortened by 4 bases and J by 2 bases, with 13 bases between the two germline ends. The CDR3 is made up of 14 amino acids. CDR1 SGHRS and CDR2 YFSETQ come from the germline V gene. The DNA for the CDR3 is TGCGCCAGCAGCGGCGCGTGGCAGACCTACGAGCAGTACTTC. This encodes CASSGAWQTYEQYF. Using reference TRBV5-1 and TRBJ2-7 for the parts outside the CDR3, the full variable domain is KAGVTQTPRYLIKTRGQQVTLSCSPISGHRSVSWYQQTPGQGLQFLFEYFSETQRNKGNFPGRFSGRQFSNSRSEMNVSTLELGDSALYLCASSGAWQTYEQYFGPGTRLTVT.

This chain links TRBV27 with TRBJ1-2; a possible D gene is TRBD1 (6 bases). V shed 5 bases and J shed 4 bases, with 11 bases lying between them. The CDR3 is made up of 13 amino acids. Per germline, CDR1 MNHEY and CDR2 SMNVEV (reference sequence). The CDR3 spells CASSPRTAYGYTF. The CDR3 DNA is TGTGCCAGCAGTCCCCGGACAGCCTATGGCTACACCTTC.

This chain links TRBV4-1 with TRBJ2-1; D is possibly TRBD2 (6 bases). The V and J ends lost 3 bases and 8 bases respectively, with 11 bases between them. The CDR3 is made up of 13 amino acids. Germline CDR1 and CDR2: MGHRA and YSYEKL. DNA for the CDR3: TGCGCCAGCAGCCACTGGGGAGGCGATGAGCAGTTCTTC. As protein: CASSHWGGDEQFF.

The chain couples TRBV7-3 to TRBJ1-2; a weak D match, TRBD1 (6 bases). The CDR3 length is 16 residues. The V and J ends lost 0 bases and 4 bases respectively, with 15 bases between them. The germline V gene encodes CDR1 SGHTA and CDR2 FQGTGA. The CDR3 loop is CASSLTPATGTYGYTF. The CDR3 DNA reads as TGTGCCAGCAGCTTAACCCCCGCTACAGGGACCTATGGCTACACCTTC.

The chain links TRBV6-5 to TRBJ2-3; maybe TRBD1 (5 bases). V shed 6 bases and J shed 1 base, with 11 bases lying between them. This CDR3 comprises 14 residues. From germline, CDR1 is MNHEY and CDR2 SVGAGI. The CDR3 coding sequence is TGTGCCAGCAGATCGGACATCCGCACAGATACGCAGTATTTT. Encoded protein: CASRSDIRTDTQYF.

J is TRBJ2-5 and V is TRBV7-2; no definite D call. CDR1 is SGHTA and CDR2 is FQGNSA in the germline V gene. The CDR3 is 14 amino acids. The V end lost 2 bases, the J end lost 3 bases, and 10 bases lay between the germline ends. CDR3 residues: CASSLMAPKETQYF. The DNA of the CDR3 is TGTGCCAGCAGCTTAATGGCCCCGAAAGAGACCCAGTACTTC.

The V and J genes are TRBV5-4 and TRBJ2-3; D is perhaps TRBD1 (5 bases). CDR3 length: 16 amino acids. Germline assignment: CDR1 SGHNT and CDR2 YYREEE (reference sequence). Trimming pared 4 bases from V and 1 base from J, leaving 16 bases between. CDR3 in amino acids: CASSALQVRGTDTQYF. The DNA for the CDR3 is TGTGCCAGCAGCGCACTACAGGTCCGCGGCACAGATACGCAGTATTTT.

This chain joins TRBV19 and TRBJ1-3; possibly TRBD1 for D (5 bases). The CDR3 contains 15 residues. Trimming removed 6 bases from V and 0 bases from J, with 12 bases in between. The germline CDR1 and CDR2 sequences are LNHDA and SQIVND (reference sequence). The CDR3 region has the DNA TGTGCCAGTAGGACAGAACTGAGCTCTGGAAACACCATATATTTT. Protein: CASRTELSSGNTIYF. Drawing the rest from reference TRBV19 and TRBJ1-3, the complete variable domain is DGGITQSPKYLFRKEGQNVTLSCEQNLNHDAMYWYRQDPGQGLRLIYYSQIVNDFQKGDIAEGYSVSREKKESFPLTVTSAQKNPTAFYLCASRTELSSGNTIYFGEGSWLTVV.

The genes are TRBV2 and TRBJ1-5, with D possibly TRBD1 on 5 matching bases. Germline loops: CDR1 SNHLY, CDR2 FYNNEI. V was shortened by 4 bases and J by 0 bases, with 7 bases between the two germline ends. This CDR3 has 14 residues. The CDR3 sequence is CASSVGVSNQPQHF. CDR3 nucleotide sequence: TGTGCCAGCAGTGTAGGGGTTAGCAATCAGCCCCAGCATTTT.

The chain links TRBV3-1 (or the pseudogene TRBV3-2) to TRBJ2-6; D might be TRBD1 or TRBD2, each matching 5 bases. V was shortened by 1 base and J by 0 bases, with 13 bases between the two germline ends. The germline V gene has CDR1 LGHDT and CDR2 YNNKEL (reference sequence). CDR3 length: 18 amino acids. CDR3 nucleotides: TGTGCCAGCAGCCAAGCGTGGGGACGGAACTCTGGGGCCAACGTCCTGACTTTC. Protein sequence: CASSQAWGRNSGANVLTF.

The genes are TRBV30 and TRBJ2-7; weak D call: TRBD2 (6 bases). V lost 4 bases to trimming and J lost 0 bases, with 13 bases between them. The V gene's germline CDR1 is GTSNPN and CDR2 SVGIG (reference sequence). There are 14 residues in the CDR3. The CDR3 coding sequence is TGTGCCTGGACTCGGGAGTTTACCTCCTACGAGCAGTACTTC. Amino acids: CAWTREFTSYEQYF.

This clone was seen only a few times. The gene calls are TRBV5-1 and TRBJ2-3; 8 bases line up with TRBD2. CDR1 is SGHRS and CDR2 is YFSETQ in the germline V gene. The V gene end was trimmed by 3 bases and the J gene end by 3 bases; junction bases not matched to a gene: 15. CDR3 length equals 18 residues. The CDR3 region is CASSSPQDSGVLTDTQYF. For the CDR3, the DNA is TGCGCCAGCAGCTCCCCCCAGGATAGCGGGGTTTTAACAGATACGCAGTATTTT.